This paragraph reports one T cell receptor beta chain. A few counts support this clone. Its antigen remains undetermined. Base qualities are not recorded, but no much larger clone differs from it by a single base. CDR1 and CDR2 (LNHDA, SQIVND) derive from the germline V gene (reference sequence). Relative to germline, V is 0 bases shorter and J is 2 bases shorter, with 5 bases between their ends. The CDR3 holds 15 amino acids from the cysteine to the phenylalanine. Solely the CDR3 DNA is kept, with 45 bases framed from the first base. The source of the sample is a study of T cells in localized non-small cell lung cancer (dated by TCRdb to the early 2020s). For the study in its entirety: The study analyzed T cell repertoires of around 250 early-stage NSCLC patients, comparing tumors and uninvolved tumor-adjacent lungs. All 240 or so NSCLC patients in the cohort were treatment-naive and had localized lung tumors that were resected. A mean age of around 66 years was recorded for the NSCLC patients, of whom more than 120 were male and about 100 were female.

TCR beta CDR3 regions were sequenced from DNA using the immunoSEQ Assay. The paper's data handling went like this. T cell density was computed as TCR beta template counts normalized to usable DNA estimated by amplifying housekeeping genes. Using the preseqR package, richness was estimated by extrapolating to 120,000 templates for tissue samples and 400,000 templates for PBMC samples. Clonality was defined as one minus Pielou's evenness. Differential abundance testing on productive amino-acid clonotypes, with a minimum total count of 5 and an alpha of 0.1, was used to identify tissue-enriched TCRs. The Jaccard Index and the Morisita Overlap Index were used to measure how much the repertoires overlapped between compartments. TCR beta CDR3s were clustered by GLIPH together with public tetramer-defined viral CDR3s, and at least three viral sequences plus V-gene enrichment were required for viral motifs. TCRdb's version of the immuneACCESS table is confined to in-frame rearrangements and falls short of the full clone set. An unresolved V gene accounts for under half of the shortfall where checked; the remainder is of unknown origin. For V, J and clone size, that table is used; D and trimming come from the DNA. This sample is represented by over a thousand clones; around 25% of them were singletons. Approximately 25% of the sample rests with the top ten.

What the study reported, not specific to this receptor: Uninvolved tumor-adjacent lung showed the highest T cell clonality, higher than tumor, which suggests more focused antigenic responses in the uninvolved tumor-adjacent lung. Because the study design was exploratory, TCR variables were selected using unadjusted p-values without false-discovery rate correction. Higher T cell density in blood was associated with longer overall survival, whereas higher clonality in adjacent lung was associated with shorter survival. Multi-region tumor sequencing was not performed, so intratumor heterogeneity could not be excluded. Of the top 100 tumor clones, a median of roughly 53 were detected in paired uninvolved adjacent lung; roughly 26 were also among that lung's top 100.

At diagnosis, tumor, uninvolved tumor-adjacent lung and peripheral blood were collected and then preserved as a mix of FFPE and fresh-frozen material. This TCR came from a male donor at least 60 years old with stage III lung adenocarcinoma. This material consisted of lung tumor tissue, taken before any cancer treatment. The receptor chain draws on TRBV19 and TRBJ2-6, and the D gene may be TRBD1, 5 bases matching. The bases are TGTGCCAGTAGTATAGACAGGGCTGGGGCCAACGTCCTGACTTTC. Its product reads: CASSIDRAGANVLTF.